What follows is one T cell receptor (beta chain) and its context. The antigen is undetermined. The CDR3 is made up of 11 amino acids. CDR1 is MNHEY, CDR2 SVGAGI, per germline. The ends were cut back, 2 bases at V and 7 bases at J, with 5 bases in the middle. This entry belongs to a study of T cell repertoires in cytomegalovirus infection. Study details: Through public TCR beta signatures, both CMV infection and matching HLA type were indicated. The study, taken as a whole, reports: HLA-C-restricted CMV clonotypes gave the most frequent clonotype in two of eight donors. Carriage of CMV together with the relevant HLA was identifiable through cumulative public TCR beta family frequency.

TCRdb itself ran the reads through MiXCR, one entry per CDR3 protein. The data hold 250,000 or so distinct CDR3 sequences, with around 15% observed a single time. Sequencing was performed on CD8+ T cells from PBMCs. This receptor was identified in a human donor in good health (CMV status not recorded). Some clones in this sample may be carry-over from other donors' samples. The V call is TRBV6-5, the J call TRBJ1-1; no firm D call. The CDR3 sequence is CASSYRGEAFF. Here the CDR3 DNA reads TGTGCCAGCAGTTACCGCGGTGAAGCTTTCTTT.